The 31 T cell receptor beta chains listed next were all sequenced from one sample in a study of cytomegalovirus exposure and HLA in healthy donors. PCR primers comprised 60 Vbeta and 13 Jbeta primers. TCRdb's table, derived via immunoSEQ multiplex PCR, lists solely in-frame clones and lacks some. Of about 140,000 clones listed, around 81% were seen once; the top ten hold less than 3.5%. The sample comprised PBMCs. The receptors here all came from a male donor in good health and CMV-seronegative.

The V gene is TRBV4-3, the J gene TRBJ2-2, with D possibly matching TRBD2 (5 bases). The CDR3 covers 14 residues. Germline CDR1 and CDR2: LGHNA and YSLEER. With 0 bases removed from V and 7 bases from J, the gap between germline ends came to 9 bases. The CDR3 reads CASSQDPRDGELFF. CDR3 DNA: TGCGCCAGCAGCCAAGATCCGAGGGACGGGGAGCTGTTTTTT.

The chain is built from TRBV4-1 and TRBJ1-1, with no clear D. CDR1 is MGHRA, CDR2 YSYEKL, per germline. The CDR3 loop spans 15 amino acids. The V and J ends lost 7 bases and 2 bases respectively, with 17 bases between them. CDR3 in DNA: TGCGCCAGCACCCCGCGTAGTCAATACAACACTGAAGCTTTCTTT. Its protein is CASTPRSQYNTEAFF.

V is TRBV7-9 and J is TRBJ2-3, with 13 bases fitting TRBD2. Trimming at V came to 5 bases and at J to 5 bases, leaving 10 bases not matched to a gene. This CDR3 is built from 17 residues. Germline V lookup: CDR1 SEHNR, CDR2 FQNEAQ (reference sequence). The CDR3 DNA is TGTGCCAGCAGCCCACCGACTAGCGGGGGGCAGGGAGATACGCAGTATTTT. This gives the protein CASSPPTSGGQGDTQYF. The entire variable domain, with the rest obtained from reference TRBV7-9 and TRBJ2-3, is as follows: DTGVSQNPRHKITKRGQNVTFRCDPISEHNRLYWYRQTLGQGPEFLTYFQNEAQLEKSRLLSDRFSAERPKGSFSTLEIQRTEQGDSAMYLCASSPPTSGGQGDTQYFGPGTRLTVL.

The chain uses TRBV9 and TRBJ2-5, with 9 bases matching TRBD2. The CDR3 covers 16 residues. With 4 bases clipped from V and 4 bases from J, the junction kept 11 bases outside the gene matches. The germline CDR1 and CDR2 sequences are SGDLS and YYNGEE. The DNA for the CDR3 is TGTGCCAGCAGCCTGCACCGACTAGCGGAGAGAGAGACCCAGTACTTC. It yields the protein CASSLHRLAERETQYF.

The CDR3, as DNA: TGTGCCAGCAGCTTACAAGCAGGGCCCGAGACCCAGTACTTC. Its translation is CASSLQAGPETQYF. The chain couples TRBV7-2 to TRBJ2-5; maybe TRBD1 (5 bases). Trimming left V 2 bases short and J 5 bases short, with 12 bases between. The CDR3 is made up of 14 amino acids. The V gene's germline CDR1 is SGHTA and CDR2 FQGNSA.

This chain connects TRBV19 to TRBJ2-7, with TRBD1 identical over 8 bases. CDR3 length: 17 residues. V dropped 4 bases and J dropped 3; count of bases not matched to a gene: 14. Germline CDR1 reads LNHDA; CDR2 reads SQIVND (reference sequence). CDR3 protein: CASSSLRQGPGHYEQYF. CDR3 in DNA: TGTGCCAGTAGTAGCCTGCGACAGGGGCCGGGTCACTACGAGCAGTACTTC.

This chain uses TRBV6-6 with TRBJ1-5; D perhaps matches TRBD1 (6 bases). Germline V gene sequence: CDR1 MNHNY, CDR2 SVGAGI (reference sequence). CDR3 size: 14 residues. V was shortened by 6 bases and J by 5 bases, with 14 bases between the two germline ends. This chain's CDR3 is CASRPPTGYQPQHF. DNA of the CDR3: TGTGCCAGCAGGCCACCTACAGGGTATCAGCCCCAGCATTTT.

The chain recombines TRBV6-5 with TRBJ1-2; D uncertain. From germline, CDR1 is MNHEY and CDR2 SVGAGI. The CDR3 consists of 14 residues. V was clipped by 2 bases and J by 3 bases, with 10 bases between them. Written as DNA, the CDR3 is TGTGCCAGCAGTTACGGGCAGCTATACTATGGCTACACCTTC. It is translated as CASSYGQLYYGYTF.

The chain employs TRBV14 and TRBJ2-5; maybe TRBD2 (6 bases). The germline V and J ends were trimmed by 4 bases and 5 bases, with 17 bases remaining between them. Germline assignment: CDR1 SGHDN and CDR2 FVKESK. This CDR3 region has 15 residues. CDR3 loop: CASSPYRTREETQYF. In DNA, the CDR3 is TGTGCCAGCAGCCCCTATCGAACCCGGGAGGAGACCCAGTACTTC.

Remarks on this clone: The junction departs from germline at one end; a sequencing error may be responsible. V usage is TRBV5-1 and J usage is TRBJ1-2, with D tentatively TRBD1 (6 bases). The V gene's germline CDR1 is SGHRS and CDR2 YFSETQ. This CDR3 has 13 amino acids. The CDR3 region has the DNA TGCGCTTCAGGGGCGGAAGCTAACTATGGCTACCCCTTC. This codes for CASGAEANYGYPF.

This chain joins TRBV7-9 and TRBJ1-1; no reliable D call. Germline CDR1 SEHNR, CDR2 FQNEAQ (reference sequence). V was cut by 5 bases and J by 7 bases, with 11 bases left in between. The CDR3 has 12 amino acids. The CDR3 loop is CASSLLNYEAFF. DNA of the CDR3: TGTGCCAGCAGCCTACTCAATTATGAAGCTTTCTTT.

The rearrangement joins TRBV9 to TRBJ1-2; perhaps TRBD1 as D (5 bases). Germline CDR1 reads SGDLS; CDR2 reads YYNGEE. The V and J ends lost 0 bases and 7 bases respectively, with 13 bases between them. This CDR3 has 14 residues. The CDR3 protein is CASSVEGRGTGYTF. CDR3 nucleotides: TGTGCCAGCAGCGTAGAAGGGAGGGGAACTGGCTACACCTTC.

About this clone itself: A junction boundary mismatches the germline segment, possibly from a read error. This chain links TRBV7-9 with TRBJ1-2, with 8 bases aligning to TRBD1. CDR3 length equals 15 residues. Germline-derived CDR1 and CDR2 are SEHNR and FQNEAQ (reference sequence). CDR3 sequence: CSSSHETGVSDGYTF. The CDR3 nucleotides read TGTTCCAGCAGCCATGAGACAGGGGTCAGCGATGGCTACACCTTC.

V is TRBV6-4 and J is TRBJ1-5; maybe TRBD1 (6 bases). CDR3 length: 14 amino acids. CDR1 and CDR2 from the germline V gene are MRHNA and SNTAGT. The CDR3 nucleotides read TGTGACTGGACAGAAACCTATAGCAATCAGCCCCAGCATTTT. Translating gives CDWTETYSNQPQHF.

This clone was seen just once. V and J are TRBV14 and TRBJ1-1; 8 bases map to TRBD1. The germline CDR1 and CDR2 sequences are SGHDN and FVKESK. This CDR3 region has 15 residues. The junction had 3 bases not matched to a gene; V was cut back by 1 base and J by 2 bases. The CDR3 DNA sequence: TGTGCCAGCAGCCAAGCCGGGACAGGAAACACTGAAGCTTTCTTT. Translating gives CASSQAGTGNTEAFF.

The chain employs TRBV7-9 and TRBJ2-3, with 7 bases matching TRBD2. Germline CDR1 SEHNR, CDR2 FQNEAQ (reference sequence). J gave up 1 base and V 3 bases, and 4 bases lay outside the gene matches. CDR3 size: 15 residues. The DNA of the CDR3 is TGTGCCAGCAGCTTTGGCGCGGGAGGCACAGATACGCAGTATTTT. As protein: CASSFGAGGTDTQYF.

The chain recombines TRBV7-3 with TRBJ2-5, with a possible D match to TRBD2 (5 bases). V gave up 5 bases and J gave up 2 bases, with 9 bases separating them. Germline CDR1 is SGHTA and CDR2 is FQGTGA. The CDR3 has 13 amino acids. CDR3 region: CASSAGIQETQYF. CDR3 coding DNA: TGTGCCAGCAGCGCCGGGATTCAAGAGACCCAGTACTTC.

Comments on this clone: One junction end disagrees with the germline gene, perhaps due to a read error. The V gene is TRBV2, the J gene TRBJ1-5; D may be TRBD1 (6 bases). The CDR3 is made up of 14 amino acids. In germline, CDR1 is SNHLY, CDR2 FYNNEI. CDR3 sequence reads: CASNEQGGDQPQHF. The CDR3 nucleotides read TGTGCCAGCAATGAACAGGGAGGGGACCAGCCCCAGCATTTT.

The gene calls are TRBV30 and TRBJ2-1; 14 nucleotides line up with TRBD2. V lost 2 bases and J lost 10; bases outside the gene matches: 7. The CDR3 loop spans 15 amino acids. Looked up from germline, CDR1 is GTSNPN and CDR2 is SVGIG (reference sequence). CDR3 amino acids: CAWSRGLAGAGEQFF. The CDR3 nucleotides read TGTGCCTGGAGTAGGGGACTAGCGGGAGCGGGGGAGCAGTTCTTC.

The chain carries TRBV6-5 and TRBJ1-4, with D possibly being TRBD1 (5 bases). The V gene lost 2 bases and the J gene lost 8 bases, with 12 bases spanning the gap. CDR3 length: 14 amino acids. Germline V gene lookup returns CDR1 MNHEY and CDR2 SVGAGI. CDR3 region: CASSYVQTDEKLFF. The CDR3 DNA reads TGTGCCAGCAGTTACGTACAGACAGACGAAAAACTGTTTTTT.

V usage is TRBV5-1 and J usage is TRBJ1-3; D not certain. From germline, CDR1 is SGHRS and CDR2 YFSETQ. The CDR3 runs to 18 residues. V gave up 3 bases and J gave up 0 bases, with 19 bases separating them. DNA for the CDR3: TGCGCCAGCAGCTCCCGGCCGGCAGGCTTTTCCTCTGGAAACACCATATATTTT. Translated: CASSSRPAGFSSGNTIYF.

The rearrangement uses TRBV2 and TRBJ2-7; 10 bases fit TRBD1. From germline, CDR1 is SNHLY and CDR2 FYNNEI. V gave up 6 bases and J gave up 2 bases; unmatched junction bases: 4. The CDR3 contains 14 residues. The CDR3 nucleotides read TGTGCCAGCAGAGGGACAGGGGCCCCCTACGAGCAGTACTTC. Protein product: CASRGTGAPYEQYF. Combining the CDR3 with reference TRBV2 and TRBJ2-7 gives the whole variable domain EPEVTQTPSHQVTQMGQEVILRCVPISNHLYFYWYRQILGQKVEFLVSFYNNEISEKSEIFDDQFSVERPDGSNFTLKIRSTKLEDSAMYFCASRGTGAPYEQYFGPGTRLTVT.

The rearrangement links TRBV30 to TRBJ2-5, with D possibly TRBD2 on 7 matching bases. CDR3 length equals 16 residues. Germline V gene sequence: CDR1 GTSNPN, CDR2 SVGIG (reference sequence). Trimming removed 4 bases at V and 2 bases at J, with 20 bases between. CDR3 sequence reads: CAWIRGRGASQETQYF. CDR3 coding DNA: TGTGCCTGGATACGGGGCCGGGGGGCGTCTCAAGAGACCCAGTACTTC.

The V and J genes are TRBV7-3 and TRBJ2-3, with TRBD2 matching 7 bases. Per germline, CDR1 SGHTA and CDR2 FQGTGA. The CDR3 consists of 14 residues. After removal of 1 base from V and 5 bases from J, the junction contained 3 bases not matched to a gene. CDR3 sequence (DNA): TGTGCCAGCAGCTTAAGCGGGGGTGGAGATACGCAGTATTTT. Translating gives CASSLSGGGDTQYF.

The chain is built from TRBV18 and TRBJ2-1; TRBD2 aligns across 8 bases. CDR3 length: 12 residues. V lost 5 bases to trimming and J lost 15 bases; unmatched junction nucleotides: 9. CDR1 KGHSH and CDR2 LQKENI come from the germline V gene. CDR3 nucleotides: TGTGCCAGCTCAGCCCTAGCGGGTTCATCGTTCTTC. This translates into CASSALAGSSFF.

The chain combines TRBV9 with TRBJ2-1; 12 bases agree with TRBD2. The CDR3 is made up of 17 amino acids. Germline V gene lookup returns CDR1 SGDLS and CDR2 YYNGEE. Trimming cost V 4 bases and J 8 bases; bases outside gene matches: 13. The CDR3 DNA reads as TGTGCCAGCAGCCCCCACCCTAGCGGGGGGGCCGGGGATGAGCAGTTCTTC. Protein product: CASSPHPSGGAGDEQFF.

The chain combines TRBV9 with TRBJ2-3, with 11 bases identical to TRBD1. The V segment lost 3 bases and the J segment 4 bases; nucleotides outside the gene matches: 13. Looked up from germline, CDR1 is SGDLS and CDR2 is YYNGEE. The length of the CDR3 is 18 residues. The CDR3 sequence: CASSEALLRGQGADTQYF. CDR3 sequence (DNA): TGTGCCAGCAGCGAGGCCCTTCTCCGGGGACAGGGGGCAGATACGCAGTATTTT.

This clone is a singleton in its sample. The chain recombines TRBV27 with TRBJ1-2; 10 positions agree with TRBD1. CDR1 and CDR2 from the germline V gene are MNHEY and SMNVEV (reference sequence). This CDR3 region has 15 residues. Trimming cost V 3 bases and J 1 base; bases outside gene matches: 2. The CDR3 loop is CASSLGTGVNYGYTF. In DNA, the CDR3 is TGTGCCAGCAGTTTGGGGACAGGGGTTAACTATGGCTACACCTTC.

The chain couples TRBV7-3 to TRBJ1-2, with 9 bases identical to TRBD1. Trimming took 4 bases from V and 6 from J; bases not matched to a gene: 3. The V gene's germline CDR1 is SGHTA and CDR2 FQGTGA. CDR3 length: 13 amino acids. The CDR3 sequence is CASSWGQGDGYTF. The CDR3 DNA reads as TGTGCCAGCAGCTGGGGACAGGGAGATGGCTACACCTTC.

The chain joins TRBV4-1 to TRBJ2-7; 7 bases are shared with TRBD2. Looked up from germline, CDR1 is MGHRA and CDR2 is YSYEKL. Trimming removed 0 bases from V and 0 bases from J; junction bases left unmatched: 5. There are 16 residues in the CDR3. The CDR3 DNA reads as TGCGCCAGCAGCCAAGACCCGGGACTACTCTCCTACGAGCAGTACTTC. Its protein product is CASSQDPGLLSYEQYF.

Note on this clone: Other DNA sequences in the same sample also yield this CDR3. J is TRBJ2-5 and V is TRBV5-1; D unclear. The CDR3 is made up of 12 amino acids. Germline V lookup: CDR1 SGHRS, CDR2 YFSETQ. Trimming pared 0 bases from V and 5 bases from J, leaving 5 bases between. The chain's CDR3 is CASSLAMETQYF. The CDR3 coding sequence is TGCGCCAGCAGCTTGGCAATGGAGACCCAGTACTTC.